This T cell receptor (beta chain) was retrieved from a study of tumor-infiltrating lymphocytes in localized non-small cell lung cancer. As for the study in general: Several tumor histologies, both smoking statuses, and some post-neoadjuvant chemotherapy samples were included.

Study-wide points: Recurrence-free survival showed no association with tumor T-cell fraction. TCR sequencing covered a subset of patients with enough tissue.

Profiling relied on immunoSEQ multiplex PCR, and the TCRdb table lists in-frame clones only, not all of them. The sample shows about 16,000 clones, roughly four fifths of them seen only once. V lost 6 bases and J lost 6; bases outside the gene matches: 1. The CDR3 totals 11 residues. Germline-derived CDR1 and CDR2 are SNHLY and FYNNEI. Concerning this clone: Its antigen is unidentified.

The chain employs TRBV2 and TRBJ1-1, with 7 bases matching TRBD1. This receptor was identified in a human donor with non-small cell lung cancer. Sequenced material: lung tumor tissue. CDR3 coding DNA: TGTGCCAGCAGGGGGACAGCTGAAGCTTTCTTT. Protein sequence: CASRGTAEAFF.